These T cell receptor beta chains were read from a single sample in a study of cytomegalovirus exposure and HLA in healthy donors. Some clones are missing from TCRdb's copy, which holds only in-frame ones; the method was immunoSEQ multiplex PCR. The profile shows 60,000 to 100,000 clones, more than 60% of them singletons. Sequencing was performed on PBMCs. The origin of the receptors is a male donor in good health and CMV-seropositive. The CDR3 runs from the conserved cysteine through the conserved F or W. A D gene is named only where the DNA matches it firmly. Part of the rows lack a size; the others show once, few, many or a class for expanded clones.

DNA: TGTGCCAGCAGCTTTCTAGCGGGGGGCGTCACAGATACGCAGTATTTT
CDR3: CASSFLAGGVTDTQYF
J: TRBJ2-3
size: -
V: TRBV7-9
D: TRBD2

DNA: TGTGCCAGCAGCGCCCGGGACAGGGTTCGTTCACCCCTCCACTTT
CDR3: CASSARDRVRSPLHF
J: TRBJ1-6
size: -
V: TRBV9
D: TRBD1

DNA: TGTGCCAGCAGCTTAGATCCCGGGGGGATTGATGGCTACACCTTC
CDR3: CASSLDPGGIDGYTF
J: TRBJ1-2
size: -
V: TRBV5-6
D: -

DNA: TGCAGCGTCACGAGGGGGCACTTCCAAGAGACCCAGTACTTC
CDR3: CSVTRGHFQETQYF
J: TRBJ2-5
size: -
V: TRBV29-1
D: TRBD1

DNA: TGTGCCAGCCGGGACGCCGGAGGGTTCAATCAGCCCCAGCATTTT
CDR3: CASRDAGGFNQPQHF
J: TRBJ1-5
size: -
V: TRBV2
D: -

DNA: TGCGCCAGCAGAGCCCCGGGACAGGGCGAAGATGGCTACACCTTC
CDR3: CASRAPGQGEDGYTF
J: TRBJ1-2
size: -
V: TRBV10-2
D: TRBD1

DNA: TGTGCCAGCAGCGGGGGGGGTATCTACGAGCAGTACTTC
CDR3: CASSGGGIYEQYF
J: TRBJ2-7
size: -
V: TRBV7-9
D: TRBD2

DNA: TGCAGCGTTGACGGACTAGCCGACAATGAGCAGTTCTTC
CDR3: CSVDGLADNEQFF
J: TRBJ2-1
size: -
V: TRBV29-1
D: TRBD2

DNA: TGTGCCACCTCCCCGGGACAGGGAGCCTTTGAGCAGTACTTC
CDR3: CATSPGQGAFEQYF
J: TRBJ2-7
size: -
V: TRBV27
D: TRBD1

DNA: TGTGCCAGCAGTGACGGAGCGGGGGGCCATCCTAGCACAGATACGCAGTATTTT
CDR3: CASSDGAGGHPSTDTQYF
J: TRBJ2-3
size: -
V: TRBV6-4
D: TRBD2

DNA: TGCGCCAGCAGCATCGACCGCAGAGGTGGCTACACCTTC
CDR3: CASSIDRRGGYTF
J: TRBJ1-2
size: once
V: TRBV4-1
D: -

DNA: TGTGCCAGCAGTGAAGCTCTACAGGGGGGAAATGAGCAGTTCTTC
CDR3: CASSEALQGGNEQFF
J: TRBJ2-1
size: -
V: TRBV6-1
D: TRBD1

DNA: TGTGCCACGGCCGCGGACAGAACCTACGAGCAGTACTTC
CDR3: CATAADRTYEQYF
J: TRBJ2-7
size: -
V: TRBV10-3
D: -

DNA: TGTGCCAGCAGCCAAGAGTGGGCGACAAGGAACGAGCAGTACTTC
CDR3: CASSQEWATRNEQYF
J: TRBJ2-7
size: -
V: TRBV4-2
D: -

DNA: TGTGCCAGCAGCCCCAACGACAAATACCAAGAGACCCAGTACTTC
CDR3: CASSPNDKYQETQYF
J: TRBJ2-5
size: -
V: TRBV28
D: -

DNA: TGTGCCACCAGCAGAGCTCTCGGGACAGGGAAGGTAAAACTGTTTTTT
CDR3: CATSRALGTGKVKLFF
J: TRBJ1-4
size: few
V: TRBV15
D: TRBD1

DNA: TGTGCCAGCAGCTTAGTCCCCTCAGGGGGCGACGAGCAGTACTTC
CDR3: CASSLVPSGGDEQYF
J: TRBJ2-7
size: -
V: TRBV7-9
D: TRBD1

DNA: TGCGCCAGCAGCTTTCATTCAGCCTACGAGCAGTACTTC
CDR3: CASSFHSAYEQYF
J: TRBJ2-7
size: -
V: TRBV5-1
D: -

DNA: TGTGCCAGCAGTTCAAGACAGGGCCAAGCGGAGTACTTC
CDR3: CASSSRQGQAEYF
J: TRBJ2-5
size: -
V: TRBV5-4
D: TRBD1

DNA: TGTGCCAGCAGCTTAGGACAGGGAGATTCACCCCTCCACTTT
CDR3: CASSLGQGDSPLHF
J: TRBJ1-6
size: -
V: TRBV7-7
D: TRBD1

DNA: TGTGCCAGCAGCTCGTGGACTAGTCCCGACGAGCAGTACTTC
CDR3: CASSSWTSPDEQYF
J: TRBJ2-7
size: -
V: TRBV5-6
D: TRBD2

DNA: TGTGCCAGCAGCGTAGTGGCTGCCTCCTCTGGAAACACCATATATTTT
CDR3: CASSVVAASSGNTIYF
J: TRBJ1-3
size: -
V: TRBV9
D: -

DNA: TGTGCCAGCAGCTTTAGGAGCGGGGGGGAAGAGACCCAGTACTTC
CDR3: CASSFRSGGEETQYF
J: TRBJ2-5
size: -
V: TRBV5-4
D: TRBD2

DNA: TGTGCCAGTACCTGGGACAGGGGTGTAGACACTGAAGCTTTCTTT
CDR3: CASTWDRGVDTEAFF
J: TRBJ1-1
size: -
V: TRBV19
D: TRBD1

DNA: TGCAGTGGTAAGCGGGGGGACAAGCAGTTCTTC
CDR3: CSGKRGDKQFF
J: TRBJ2-1
size: -
V: TRBV20-1
D: TRBD2

DNA: TGTGCCAGCAACGTTAGGAGCTATGGCTACACCTTC
CDR3: CASNVRSYGYTF
J: TRBJ1-2
size: -
V: TRBV28
D: -

DNA: TGCGCCAGCAGCCAAGATCGGGGGGGAAAAAATAATTCACCCCTCCACTTT
CDR3: CASSQDRGGKNNSPLHF
J: TRBJ1-6
size: -
V: TRBV4-3
D: -

DNA: TGTGCCAGCAAAAAGCGGGAGGGGACCCAGTACTTC
CDR3: CASKKREGTQYF
J: TRBJ2-5
size: once
V: TRBV5-4
D: TRBD2

DNA: TGTGCCAGCAGTGACCAGGGACAAGGGGAGCTGTTTTTT
CDR3: CASSDQGQGELFF
J: TRBJ2-2
size: -
V: TRBV6-4
D: -

DNA: TGTGCCAGCAGTTCTCGGGATACGCAGTATTTT
CDR3: CASSSRDTQYF
J: TRBJ2-3
size: once
V: TRBV28
D: -

DNA: TGTGCCAGTAGTATGGCGGGGGAGACCGGGGAGCTGTTTTTT
CDR3: CASSMAGETGELFF
J: TRBJ2-2
size: -
V: TRBV19
D: TRBD2

DNA: TGCGCCAGCAGCCAAGTTGGCCCGGGGGTGCAGTACTTC
CDR3: CASSQVGPGVQYF
J: TRBJ2-5
size: -
V: TRBV4-1
D: -

DNA: TGTGCCAGCAGCCAAGGACTAGCGGGGGGACCTAGCACAGATACGCAGTATTTT
CDR3: CASSQGLAGGPSTDTQYF
J: TRBJ2-3
size: -
V: TRBV5-4
D: TRBD2

DNA: TGTGCCAGCAGTCCTACCGTTGGCTATGGCTACACCTTC
CDR3: CASSPTVGYGYTF
J: TRBJ1-2
size: few
V: TRBV6-4
D: -

DNA: TGTGCCACCAGCAAGACAGGTCCGCATGAGCAGTTCTTC
CDR3: CATSKTGPHEQFF
J: TRBJ2-1
size: -
V: TRBV15
D: -

DNA: TGTGCCACCTCTGCGGGGGGGCACCAAGAGACCCAGTACTTC
CDR3: CATSAGGHQETQYF
J: TRBJ2-5
size: -
V: TRBV15
D: TRBD2

DNA: TGTGCCAGCAGCTCAGCGGGCCCCTTTGAACCGCTGTACTTC
CDR3: CASSSAGPFEPLYF
J: TRBJ2-7
size: -
V: TRBV7-8
D: -

DNA: TGTGCCAGCAAGACAGCTTATAGCAATCAGCCCCAGCATTTT
CDR3: CASKTAYSNQPQHF
J: TRBJ1-5
size: few
V: TRBV6-1
D: -

DNA: TGTGCCAGCAGCCAACAGGGTTTTCGCACAGATACGCAGTATTTT
CDR3: CASSQQGFRTDTQYF
J: TRBJ2-3
size: -
V: TRBV11-1
D: -

DNA: TGTGCCAGCAGCCGACAGGGGGGGAACGATGGCTACACCTTC
CDR3: CASSRQGGNDGYTF
J: TRBJ1-2
size: -
V: TRBV6-5
D: TRBD1

DNA: TGTGCCAGCAGAATTTGGGGACTAGCGACTTACGAGCAGTACTTC
CDR3: CASRIWGLATYEQYF
J: TRBJ2-7
size: -
V: TRBV11-2
D: TRBD2

DNA: TGTGCCAGTAGTATCCCGGGGGGCTACAACACCATATATTTT
CDR3: CASSIPGGYNTIYF
J: TRBJ1-3
size: once
V: TRBV19
D: -

DNA: TGCGCCAGCAGCCAAGCAGGACAGGGGCTGTATTCACCCCTCCACTTT
CDR3: CASSQAGQGLYSPLHF
J: TRBJ1-6
size: few
V: TRBV4-3
D: TRBD1

DNA: TGCGCCAGCAGCTTTGTTACAGGGACTAACTATGGCTACACCTTC
CDR3: CASSFVTGTNYGYTF
J: TRBJ1-2
size: -
V: TRBV5-1
D: -

DNA: TGTGCCAGCAGTTACTTCTCGAGTGGCTCCTACGAGCAGTACTTC
CDR3: CASSYFSSGSYEQYF
J: TRBJ2-7
size: -
V: TRBV27
D: -